A single sample gave rise to the 24 T cell receptor beta chains below, sequenced in a study of blood T cell repertoires in COVID-19. The protocol was immunoSEQ multiplex PCR, while the TCRdb copy is restricted to in-frame clones and leaves out a portion. This table has more than 300,000 clones, around 88% appearing once. Sequenced input: peripheral blood. These receptors were obtained from a woman younger than 45 with COVID-19, enrolled during active disease.

This clone was seen once. The V call is TRBV7-9, the J call TRBJ1-2, with 11 positions matching TRBD1. This CDR3 has 15 amino acids. V shed 5 bases, J shed 7 bases, and the junction held 9 bases outside the gene matches. Germline V gives CDR1 SEHNR, CDR2 FQNEAQ (reference sequence). The CDR3 DNA reads as TGTGCCAGCAGCCGCCCCGGGACAGGGGGTTTTGGCTACACCTTC. Its protein is CASSRPGTGGFGYTF.

The V gene is TRBV12-3 or TRBV12-4, the J gene TRBJ1-3, with D unresolved. The germline V and J ends were trimmed by 2 bases and 4 bases, with 6 bases remaining between them. The CDR3 is 13 amino acids. CDR3 bases: TGTGCCAGCAGTTTAAGTCAGGGAAACACCATATATTTT. Its protein product is CASSLSQGNTIYF.

V is TRBV7-9 and J is TRBJ1-2; tentatively, D is TRBD1 (5 bases). Germline values: CDR1 SEHNR, CDR2 FQNEAQ (reference sequence). V was shortened by 3 bases and J by 8 bases, with 10 bases between the two germline ends. The CDR3 loop spans 12 amino acids. The CDR3 sequence: CASSLGLGGYTF. CDR3 sequence (DNA): TGTGCCAGCAGCTTGGGGCTAGGCGGCTACACCTTC.

The chain carries TRBV7-8 and TRBJ1-5, with 10 positions matching TRBD1. Germline V CDR1 and CDR2: SGHVS, FQNEAQ. The CDR3 is 19 amino acids. V was clipped by 4 bases and J by 4 bases; unmatched bases: 16. As DNA, the CDR3 is TGTGCCAGCAGCTCCTACCGGACCGGGACAGGGGCGGATAATCAGCCCCAGCATTTT. Translating it yields CASSSYRTGTGADNQPQHF.

The rearrangement links TRBV3-1 (or the pseudogene TRBV3-2) to TRBJ2-2; 9 nucleotides agree with TRBD1. The V gene's germline CDR1 is LGHDT and CDR2 YNNKEL (reference sequence). V trimming: 4 bases; J trimming: 5 bases; junction bases outside the gene matches: 5. The CDR3 is 15 amino acids. The CDR3, as DNA: TGTGCCAGCAGCCCTCACGGGACAGGGACCGGGGAGCTGTTTTTT. Translated: CASSPHGTGTGELFF.

This chain links TRBV27 with TRBJ1-6; TRBD1 aligns across 7 bases. Germline V lookup: CDR1 MNHEY, CDR2 SMNVEV (reference sequence). This CDR3 has 14 residues. The V and J ends lost 6 bases and 8 bases, in that order; junction bases with no gene match: 7. CDR3 in DNA: TGTGCCAGCAGGGAAAGGACAGGATATTCACCCCTCCACTTT. Protein sequence: CASRERTGYSPLHF.

This chain uses TRBV30 with TRBJ2-2, with D perhaps TRBD1 (6 bases). Germline CDR1 reads GTSNPN; CDR2 reads SVGIG (reference sequence). The length of the CDR3 is 12 residues. The CDR3 sequence is CALGGYTGELFF. The CDR3 nucleotides are TGTGCTTTAGGGGGTTACACCGGGGAGCTGTTTTTT.

The chain recombines TRBV15 with TRBJ2-3; 8 bases are shared with TRBD2. Germline V gene sequence: CDR1 LNHNV, CDR2 YYDKDF (reference sequence). The CDR3 is made up of 21 amino acids. V shed 1 base and J 1 base; nucleotides not matched to a gene: 19. In DNA form, the CDR3 reads TGTGCCACCAGCAGAGTTGGGGGACTAGTAGTTGAATGGGGTTGCACAGATACGCAGTATTTT. It specifies CATSRVGGLVVEWGCTDTQYF.

The V and J genes are TRBV6-5 and TRBJ1-6; the match to TRBD1 covers 8 bases. CDR1 is MNHEY and CDR2 is SVGAGI in the germline V gene. The CDR3 length is 14 residues. J gave up 7 bases and V 6 bases, and 5 bases lay outside the gene matches. In DNA form, the CDR3 reads TGTGCCAGCAGGAGGACAGGGCCCAATTCACCCCTCCACTTT. This translates into CASRRTGPNSPLHF.

The chain joins TRBV9 to TRBJ1-1; no reliable D call. Trimming stripped 0 bases from V and 1 base from J, with 7 bases between. Germline CDR1 and CDR2: SGDLS and YYNGEE. The CDR3 spans 14 residues. CDR3 sequence reads: CASSVGGPNTEAFF. DNA for the CDR3: TGTGCCAGCAGCGTAGGTGGCCCGAACACTGAAGCTTTCTTT.

A note on this clone: This same CDR3 is encoded by further DNA sequences in the sample. The chain recombines TRBV3-1 (or the pseudogene TRBV3-2) with TRBJ2-1; possibly TRBD2 for D (5 bases). The V gene lost 1 base and the J gene lost 10 bases, with 8 bases spanning the gap. The length of the CDR3 is 12 residues. CDR1 is LGHDT and CDR2 is YNNKEL in the germline V gene (reference sequence). The CDR3 DNA reads TGTGCCAGCAGCCAAGTCCGCGGGGAGCAGTTCTTC. Translated, it gives CASSQVRGEQFF.

This sequence joins TRBV2 and TRBJ1-2; D ambiguous. The germline V gene has CDR1 SNHLY and CDR2 FYNNEI. Trimming removed 6 bases from V and 4 bases from J, with 9 bases in between. The CDR3 consists of 12 residues. The CDR3 sequence: CASSADTYGYTF. CDR3 DNA: TGTGCCAGCAGCGCCGACACCTATGGCTACACCTTC.

The chain uses TRBV4-1 and TRBJ2-7, with 7 bases matching TRBD1. CDR3 size: 14 residues. Per the germline V gene, CDR1 is MGHRA and CDR2 is YSYEKL. J was trimmed by 3 bases and V by 2 bases; bases with no gene match: 4. The CDR3 sequence: CASSQRQGLYEQYF. The CDR3, as DNA: TGCGCCAGCAGCCAACGACAGGGCCTCTACGAGCAGTACTTC.

V usage is TRBV11-2 and J usage is TRBJ2-7, with D tentatively TRBD1 (6 bases). In germline, CDR1 is SGHAT, CDR2 FQNNGV. With 2 bases removed from V and 4 bases from J, the gap between germline ends came to 12 bases. The CDR3 sequence is 14 residues long. The CDR3 protein is CASSLLQGRYEQYF. The CDR3 DNA reads as TGTGCCAGCAGCTTACTACAGGGTCGGTACGAGCAGTACTTC. Together with reference TRBV11-2 and TRBJ2-7, the CDR3 gives the full variable domain: EAGVAQSPRYKIIEKRQSVAFWCNPISGHATLYWYQQILGQGPKLLIQFQNNGVVDDSQLPKDRFSAERLKGVDSTLKIQPAKLEDSAVYLCASSLLQGRYEQYFGPGTRLTVT.

The V gene is TRBV11-1, the J gene TRBJ2-7; 9 nucleotides agree with TRBD1. Losses at the gene ends were 7 bases for V and 5 bases for J; bases not matched to a gene: 9. The CDR3 totals 14 residues. From germline, CDR1 is SGHAT and CDR2 FQDESV (reference sequence). CDR3 sequence reads: CASNLQGALDEQYV. DNA of the CDR3: TGTGCCAGCAACCTACAGGGGGCTCTTGACGAGCAGTACGTC.

CDR3 DNA: TGTGCCAGCATTCTCTCTGGGGCCAACGTCCTGACTTTC. It encodes CASILSGANVLTF. The rearrangement links TRBV7-2 to TRBJ2-6; D unresolved. With 7 bases removed from V and 0 bases from J, the gap between germline ends came to 4 bases. This CDR3 is 13 amino acids long. Germline V CDR1 and CDR2: SGHTA, FQGNSA.

This chain joins TRBV9 and TRBJ1-3; D might be TRBD1 (5 bases). Trimming removed 4 bases from V and 4 bases from J, with 12 bases in between. Germline V gene sequence: CDR1 SGDLS, CDR2 YYNGEE. CDR3 size: 14 residues. DNA for the CDR3: TGTGCCAGCAGCCCAGGGAAGGGAGGAAACACCATATATTTT. Amino acid sequence: CASSPGKGGNTIYF.

The rearrangement links TRBV4-1 to TRBJ1-2; 8 nucleotides agree with TRBD1. The CDR3 length is 17 residues. CDR1 and CDR2 (germline): MGHRA, YSYEKL. V lost 6 bases, J lost 4 bases, and 16 bases stayed unmatched. Here the CDR3 reads CASSSLHGGQGGYGYTF. CDR3 bases: TGCGCCAGCAGTTCTCTACACGGAGGACAGGGAGGCTATGGCTACACCTTC.

The V call is TRBV7-9, the J call TRBJ1-4; D is unresolved. Trimming stripped 5 bases from V and 4 bases from J, with 11 bases between. CDR1 is SEHNR and CDR2 is FQNEAQ in the germline V gene (reference sequence). CDR3 length: 14 residues. The CDR3 bases are TGTGCCAGCAGCCCCGCGGGGAGTAATGAAAAACTGTTTTTT. This sequence encodes CASSPAGSNEKLFF.

The chain is built from TRBV7-9 and TRBJ1-6, with D possibly TRBD1 on 5 matching bases. The CDR3 extends over 16 amino acids. The germline V gene encodes CDR1 SEHNR and CDR2 FQNEAQ (reference sequence). The V end lost 7 bases, the J end lost 6 bases, and 19 bases lay between the germline ends. The CDR3 sequence: CASTHQGMIGNSPLHF. In DNA form, the CDR3 reads TGTGCCAGCACCCATCAGGGTATGATTGGTAATTCACCCCTCCACTTT.

The rearrangement links TRBV7-8 to TRBJ2-4; 9 bases match TRBD2. V shed 0 bases and J 0 bases; nucleotides not matched to a gene: 6. There are 18 residues in the CDR3. Germline V gives CDR1 SGHVS, CDR2 FQNEAQ. CDR3 residues: CASSLAASGELAKNIQYF. In nucleotides, the CDR3 is TGTGCCAGCAGCTTAGCGGCTAGCGGGGAACTAGCCAAAAACATTCAGTACTTC. Complete variable domain (other parts from reference TRBV7-8 and TRBJ2-4): GAGVSQSPRYKVAKRGQDVALRCDPISGHVSLFWYQQALGQGPEFLTYFQNEAQLDKSGLPSDRFFAERPEGSVSTLKIQRTQQEDSAVYLCASSLAASGELAKNIQYFGAGTRLSVL.

This clone was detected only a few times. The chain couples TRBV6-5 to TRBJ1-3; maybe TRBD1 (6 bases). V gave up 6 bases and J gave up 4 bases, with 13 bases separating them. CDR3 length: 14 amino acids. Germline loops: CDR1 MNHEY, CDR2 SVGAGI. The CDR3 nucleotides are TGTGCCAGCAGGCGGGGGCTGGACGGAAACACCATATATTTT. This translates into CASRRGLDGNTIYF.

V usage is TRBV12-3 or TRBV12-4 and J usage is TRBJ2-3; possibly TRBD1 for D (5 bases). The CDR3 totals 13 residues. The V and J ends lost 2 bases and 6 bases respectively, with 9 bases between them. CDR3 in amino acids: CASSLRGSDTQYF. The CDR3, as DNA: TGTGCCAGCAGTTTAAGGGGAAGTGATACGCAGTATTTT.

As concerns this clone: Other DNA variants within this sample encode the same CDR3. V usage is TRBV12-3 or TRBV12-4 and J usage is TRBJ1-1, with D unresolved. V lost 3 bases, J lost 2 bases, and 7 bases lay in between. CDR3 length: 13 residues. The CDR3 is CASSFRGNTEAFF. In nucleotides, the CDR3 is TGTGCCAGCAGTTTCCGGGGAAACACTGAAGCTTTCTTT.